Below, one T cell receptor (beta chain) is given with its context. The target of this receptor is not known. No per-base quality is available; no much larger clone lies one base away. Different DNA sequences within this sample yield the same CDR3. This sample stems from a study of cytomegalovirus exposure and HLA in healthy donors (dated by TCRdb to about 2017). In terms of the full investigation: An earlier analysis of approximately 640 of the donors reported about 290 Gb of sequence data and 120 million or so unique TCR beta sequences from about 180 million T cells. To decide whether each TCR beta V gene segment behaved as functional or pseudogenic, an earlier analysis of some 580 of the donors relied on high-throughput TCR beta sequencing. The study aimed to test whether signatures of past pathogen exposure could be identified by cataloging public T cell receptors. To study patterns of TCR occurrence, a later analysis re-analyzed previously published TCR beta repertoires from around 660 donors and added high-resolution HLA genotyping. The genetic ancestry cluster associated with self-reported Caucasian donors included 81% of the roughly 410 genotyped donors. In a later genetic analysis, genome-wide SNP genotypes for about 55% of the 666 donors were used, and that subset was treated as a discovery cohort. Four or five DR-DQ haplotypes were handled as single units for association and clustering, since linkage in the cohort was strong. Donor age, sex, ethnicity and CMV serostatus were collected together with the repertoire data. Class I and class II HLA loci were covered by the typing at four-digit resolution. Typing coverage varied by locus: roughly 620-640 donors for A, B, C, DRB1 and DQB1; roughly 500 for DQA1; some 610 for DPA1; 400 to 480 for DPB1. Roughly 300 gigabases of sequencing data and tens of millions of unique TCR sequences were included in an early release covering about 600 HLA-typed donors. Every repertoire in the discovery cohort had been generated on one and the same sequencing platform. Among roughly 370 genotyped donors of the cohort, an average of around 240,000 unique TCR beta nucleotide sequences were sequenced per donor, roughly a sixth of them non-productive. Rather than drawing on any new phenotypic data, the later analysis identified candidate immune exposures from TCR beta sequences and the way those sequences occurred across donors. The T cell repertoires of 700 or so subjects were profiled by immunosequencing and related to cytomegalovirus serostatus. Along with the roughly 700-subject first cohort, a separate validation cohort of some 130 different subjects was used. To predict cytomegalovirus infection status, the study brought together high-throughput TCR immunosequencing, statistical association of individual TCRs with disease status, and machine learning. Overall study outcomes, separate from this receptor: Several of the top co-occurrence clusters appeared to be linked to parvovirus B19, influenza, CMV and Epstein-Barr virus, according to a later analysis. Broadly in line with IMGT annotations, most TCR beta V segments showed up in productive rearrangements about 87% or about 30% of the time in an earlier analysis of 587 of the donors. Because some donors lacked HLA typing at each locus, the association tests relied only on the typed subset. Only TCR beta chains were sequenced in this cohort, and the absence of alpha or paired-chain data limited detectable features. The presence/absence analyses assumed that sequencing depth was roughly uniform across donors, and that assumption may not be true. The study gave a list of about 170 TCR beta chains associated with cytomegalovirus. Compared with the approximately 670-donor mean, donors in an Asian-associated ancestry cluster had fewer N-insertions in productive TCRs, according to a later genetic analysis. In vitro tests confirmed that a few of the cytomegalovirus-associated TCR beta chains recognize cytomegalovirus antigens. About 17 rarely observed V segments, including chromosome 9 orphons, were excluded from the earlier analysis of a few hundred of the donors because counts were too low. The authors suggested that the approach could potentially be generalized to other disease states and immunological phenotypes. In both the original and validation cohorts, the classifier was reported to diagnose cytomegalovirus status with high specificity and sensitivity. A later genetic analysis associated a missense DCLRE1C variant with V-gene and J-gene trimming of TCR beta chains, and an independent cohort replicated the association. A later analysis associated around 16,000 TCR beta sequences with specific HLA alleles at a false discovery rate of 0.05. Linkage disequilibrium might explain the correlated functional status among segregating V segments, but an unknown experimental factor could not be ruled out. A later analysis found that HLA-associated TCR beta chains were more clonally expanded and had lower generation probabilities than equally common non-associated chains. A later analysis found that most CMV-associated TCR beta chains appeared HLA-restricted, with HLA associations seemingly driven largely by CMV exposure. A further reported finding was that TCR beta sequences accurately predicted the HLA-A and HLA-B alleles for most subjects in the first cohort. For the cohort, immune exposure information was limited to CMV serostatus. Strong co-occurrence of HLA alleles, especially DR and DQ, made assigning TCR associations to individual alleles difficult. The 87-base-pair reads could not distinguish some IMGT-functional V segments, including TRBV6-2 and TRBV6-3, so those segments were excluded. Most TCR sequences were seen in very few donors, while some public TCRs were found in many individuals. A group of highly shared sequence variants was considered likely to be a technical artifact of the sequencing pipeline. According to a later analysis, TCR association rates differed among HLA loci, with DRB1 alleles showing the most associated TCRs and HLA-C alleles showing the fewest.

According to the germline V gene (reference sequence), CDR1 reads SEHNR and CDR2 reads FQNEAQ. Trimming accounts for 4 bases at V and 0 bases at J, while the number of junction bases matched to no gene is 2. Spanning cysteine to phenylalanine, the CDR3 consists of 14 amino acids. Only the CDR3 DNA is retained, 42 bases long and in frame from the first base. Library preparation was by the immunoSEQ multiplex PCR assay. For the multiplex PCR, a mixture combining 60 forward primers for TCR Vbeta segments and 13 reverse primers for TCR Jbeta segments was used. The CDR3 region of rearranged TCR beta genes was amplified from genomic DNA with a multiplex PCR assay. The Illumina HiSeq System was used to sequence the amplified TCR beta libraries as 87-base-pair reads. The authors' pipeline ran thus. A later analysis tallied 75 million to 95 million unique TCR beta chains across the 610 or so repertoires, and around 12 million of those chains were shared by two or more donors. Raw reads were error-corrected and collapsed into unique sequences with a nearest-neighbor algorithm that merged closely related sequences to remove PCR and sequencing errors. CDR3 sequences were aligned to IMGT reference sequences to assign V, D and J gene segments. Each retained sequence needed at least a six-nucleotide match to both a V gene segment and a J gene segment. A rearrangement was called productive if the CDR3 had no stop codons and remained in frame with V and J, and every other rearrangement was called non-productive. CDR3 was defined according to IMGT convention as the region running from the second conserved V-encoded cysteine to the conserved J-encoded phenylalanine. In an earlier analysis of roughly 580 of the donors, sequences lacking an unambiguous match to a single V gene segment were excluded. In an earlier analysis of approximately 550 of the donors, V segments were called functional above 56.7% productive rearrangements and were called segregating when the between-donor standard deviation exceeded 5%. To diagnose cytomegalovirus status from the catalog of TCR beta chain sequences, a statistical classification framework was built. A later analysis assigned V and J genes by comparing TCR nucleotide sequences with IMGT/GENE-DB human TR gene sequences. Using the TCRdist pipeline, a later analysis assigned CDR3 sequences along with most-parsimonious VDJ recombination scenarios. A later analysis defined each TCR beta chain by its CDR3 amino acid sequence plus V-gene family, and excluded reads lacking a unique V-gene family. As a way to deal with suspected cross-contamination and a sequencing artifact, a later analysis dropped 450 to 600 nucleotide sequences that were highly shared and had low generation probability. In a later analysis, a clonal expansion index was calculated for each public chain from normalized within-repertoire ranks of inferred template counts. In a later analysis, generation probabilities were computed using a VDJ recombination model fitted to out-of-frame rearrangements, and the results were checked against IGoR. A later analysis scored TCR-TCR, TCR-HLA and TCR-CMV co-occurrence with hypergeometric tests, applying a repertoire-size bias correction to TCR pairs. To estimate false discovery rates, a later analysis permuted the HLA or CMV assignments 20 times. A later analysis grouped co-occurring TCRs with DBSCAN, adding TCRdist sequence similarity when clustering within HLA-allele-positive subsets. For co-occurrence clustering, repertoires with fewer than 30,000 or more than 120,000 public chains were excluded, along with roughly 5 repertoires with anomalous nucleotide sharing. TCRdb took over this immuneACCESS table, retaining in-frame rearrangements with V and J assigned. Such tables are incomplete; in checked studies, under half of the missing clones stem from an unresolved V gene, and the remainder is unexplained. The V and J calls and clone size are taken from that table; D and trimming were inferred from the DNA. For this sample the table gives about 200,000 clones, of which 70% to 80% were detected only once. Roughly 3% of the sample is taken by the ten largest.

The cohort comprised more than 550 healthy bone marrow donors. At the time of sampling, all cohort members were nominally healthy, though unrecorded immune exposures were likely present. The donor was CMV seronegative and was included in the group of over 300 seronegative cohort members. Every donor gave a peripheral blood sample, and the peripheral blood mononuclear cells from that sample were used for TCR beta sequencing. Genomic DNA extraction from the blood cell samples was performed with the Qiagen DNeasy Blood Extraction Kit. Material: PBMCs. The TCR originated in a woman between 25 and 40 years old in good health and CMV-seronegative. Recombination linked TRBV7-9 to TRBJ2-7, and TRBD2 matches 8 of the central bases. Here is the DNA: TGTGCCAGCAGCTCCCTAGCGGGCTCCTACGAGCAGTACTTC. This sequence encodes CASSSLAGSYEQYF.